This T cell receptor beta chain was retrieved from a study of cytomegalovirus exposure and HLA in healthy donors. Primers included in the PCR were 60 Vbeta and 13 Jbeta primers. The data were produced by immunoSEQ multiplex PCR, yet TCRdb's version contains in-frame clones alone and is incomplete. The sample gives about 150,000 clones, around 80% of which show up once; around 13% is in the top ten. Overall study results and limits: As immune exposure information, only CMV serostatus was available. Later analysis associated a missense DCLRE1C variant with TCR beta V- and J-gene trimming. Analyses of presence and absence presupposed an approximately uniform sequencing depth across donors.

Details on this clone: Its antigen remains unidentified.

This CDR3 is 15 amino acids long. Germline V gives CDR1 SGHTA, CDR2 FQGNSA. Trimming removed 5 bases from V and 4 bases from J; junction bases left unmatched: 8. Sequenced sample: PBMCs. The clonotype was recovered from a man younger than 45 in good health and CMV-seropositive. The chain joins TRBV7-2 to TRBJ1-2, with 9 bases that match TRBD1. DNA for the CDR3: TGTGCCAGCAGCCCGACCGGGACAGGGCCCTATGGCTACACCTTC. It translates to CASSPTGTGPYGYTF.